This passage covers 23 T cell receptor beta chains from one sample sequenced in a study of cytomegalovirus exposure and HLA in healthy donors. Use of 60 Vbeta and 13 Jbeta primers characterized the PCR. Sequencing was performed with immunoSEQ multiplex PCR; in TCRdb, only in-frame clones are kept and a portion is missing. The sample lists approximately 180,000 clones; 77% were seen once. Sequences were obtained from PBMCs. Receptor source: a woman aged 55-70 years in good health and CMV-seropositive.

The chain couples TRBV4-1 to TRBJ2-6, with a weak D call TRBD2 (5 bases). With 4 bases removed from V and 0 bases from J, the gap between germline ends came to 13 bases. The CDR3 has 17 residues. Germline CDR1 reads MGHRA; CDR2 reads YSYEKL. The CDR3, as DNA: TGCGCCAGCAGCCGCGGGCAGCTGGTCTCTGGGGCCAACGTCCTGACTTTC. This sequence encodes CASSRGQLVSGANVLTF.

The chain is built from TRBV9 and TRBJ2-2, with 9 positions matching TRBD2. The CDR3 covers 17 residues. V lost 0 bases, J lost 6 bases, and 9 bases stayed unmatched. Per germline, CDR1 SGDLS and CDR2 YYNGEE. CDR3 loop: CASSVAGGRVFPGELFF. In nucleotides, the CDR3 is TGTGCCAGCAGCGTAGCCGGCGGGAGGGTTTTTCCCGGGGAGCTGTTTTTT.

This clone was detected once. The chain carries TRBV2 and TRBJ1-2; 8 positions agree with TRBD1. After removal of 6 bases from V and 6 bases from J, the junction contained 12 bases not matched to a gene. There are 15 residues in the CDR3. The germline CDR1 and CDR2 sequences are SNHLY and FYNNEI. CDR3 region: CASSTIGQGTDGYTF. CDR3 coding DNA: TGTGCCAGCAGCACAATCGGACAGGGCACGGATGGCTACACCTTC. Looking up the rest from reference TRBV2 and TRBJ1-2 gives the full variable domain: EPEVTQTPSHQVTQMGQEVILRCVPISNHLYFYWYRQILGQKVEFLVSFYNNEISEKSEIFDDQFSVERPDGSNFTLKIRSTKLEDSAMYFCASSTIGQGTDGYTFGSGTRLTVV.

CDR3 nucleotide sequence: TGTGCCAGCACCTTAACAGGGGACGAGCAGTACTTC. The encoded protein is CASTLTGDEQYF. This chain links TRBV6-1 with TRBJ2-7; 7 positions match TRBD1. Germline V CDR1 and CDR2: MNHNS, SASEGT. The J segment lost 5 bases and the V segment lost 7 bases, leaving 5 bases of the junction unmatched. This CDR3 region has 12 residues.

This clone was detected only a few times. The rearrangement uses TRBV30 and TRBJ1-1, with D unresolved. This CDR3 has 11 amino acids. The V end lost 2 bases, the J end lost 8 bases, and 9 bases lay between the germline ends. Germline CDR1 GTSNPN, CDR2 SVGIG (reference sequence). The CDR3 protein is CAWSTPREAFF. In nucleotides, the CDR3 is TGTGCCTGGAGTACACCCAGGGAAGCTTTCTTT.

This clone has a handful of counts. The chain has TRBV6-4 and TRBJ2-1, with 9 bases that match TRBD2. J was trimmed by 5 bases and V by 0 bases; bases with no gene match: 11. Germline values: CDR1 MRHNA, CDR2 SNTAGT. The CDR3 is made up of 18 amino acids. DNA for the CDR3: TGTGCCAGCAGTGACTCCAAACCACGGCGGGGGGGTGACAATGAGCAGTTCTTC. Translation: CASSDSKPRRGGDNEQFF.

J is TRBJ1-1 and V is TRBV28; no definite D call. V was shortened by 6 bases and J by 6 bases, with 11 bases between the two germline ends. CDR1 and CDR2 (germline): MDHEN, SYDVKM. The CDR3 covers 12 residues. The CDR3 spells CASSRQTAEAFF. The CDR3 DNA sequence: TGTGCCAGCAGCCGACAAACGGCTGAAGCTTTCTTT.

The V and J genes are TRBV5-4 and TRBJ2-2, with D possibly matching TRBD1 (5 bases). CDR3 length equals 14 residues. Trimming left V 4 bases short and J 5 bases short, with 12 bases between. CDR1 is SGHNT and CDR2 is YYREEE in the germline V gene (reference sequence). The CDR3 DNA sequence: TGTGCCAGCAGCCAACCGTCAGGGACCGGGGAGCTGTTTTTT. Translating it yields CASSQPSGTGELFF.

This rearrangement joins TRBV19 to TRBJ1-4; no firm D call. CDR1 LNHDA and CDR2 SQIVND come from the germline V gene (reference sequence). The CDR3 has 14 amino acids. V lost 8 bases, J lost 0 bases, and 10 bases lay in between. The CDR3 region is CASRTGTTNEKLFF. In nucleotides, the CDR3 is TGTGCCAGTCGAACGGGGACAACTAATGAAAAACTGTTTTTT.

The chain couples TRBV11-3 to TRBJ1-3; 7 positions match TRBD1. The V and J ends lost 5 bases and 10 bases, in that order; junction bases with no gene match: 5. Germline assignment: CDR1 SGHNT and CDR2 YENEEA. The CDR3 spans 12 residues. The CDR3 loop is CASSPPGGTIYF. CDR3 nucleotides: TGTGCCAGCAGCCCGCCAGGGGGGACCATATATTTT.

Here the CDR3 DNA reads TGTGCCAGTAGTAACCCACGGGATCTCTACAATGAGCAGTTCTTC. The encoded protein is CASSNPRDLYNEQFF. This chain links TRBV19 with TRBJ2-1, with D perhaps TRBD2 (5 bases). This CDR3 contains 15 residues. Germline lookup yields CDR1 LNHDA and CDR2 SQIVND (reference sequence). The V gene lost 4 bases and the J gene lost 3 bases, with 13 bases spanning the gap.

The chain has TRBV19 and TRBJ2-4, with 7 bases identical to TRBD1. Germline V gene data show CDR1 as LNHDA and CDR2 as SQIVND (reference sequence). There are 16 residues in the CDR3. V gave up 2 bases and J gave up 3 bases; unmatched junction bases: 7. CDR3: CASSIRGPAGKNIQYF. In DNA form, the CDR3 reads TGTGCCAGTAGTATAAGGGGGCCGGCAGGCAAAAACATTCAGTACTTC.

This clone was counted only a few times. DNA for the CDR3: TGTGCCAGCTCACCACGGGGGACTAGCGGGATATATACGCAGTATTTT. Protein product: CASSPRGTSGIYTQYF. J is TRBJ2-3 and V is TRBV18, with 13 bases identical to TRBD2. This CDR3 region has 16 residues. Germline V gives CDR1 KGHSH, CDR2 LQKENI. After removal of 1 base from V and 7 bases from J, the junction contained 5 bases not matched to a gene.

This chain connects TRBV5-4 to TRBJ1-6; a weak D match, TRBD1 (5 bases). This CDR3 spans 16 amino acids. Trimming left V 4 bases short and J 4 bases short, with 15 bases between. Germline lookup yields CDR1 SGHNT and CDR2 YYREEE (reference sequence). The CDR3 here is CASSPWGLQYNSPLHF. Here the CDR3 DNA reads TGTGCCAGCAGCCCGTGGGGACTTCAATATAATTCACCCCTCCACTTT.

The chain links TRBV5-4 to TRBJ1-4, with D possibly TRBD1 on 5 matching bases. Trimming took off 3 bases at V and 4 bases at J, with 13 bases between the two ends. Germline values: CDR1 SGHNT, CDR2 YYREEE (reference sequence). The CDR3 length is 15 residues. The CDR3 sequence is CASSSTDSHNEKLFF. DNA of the CDR3: TGTGCCAGCAGCTCGACCGACAGTCATAATGAAAAACTGTTTTTT.

This rearrangement joins TRBV2 to TRBJ2-5; weak D call: TRBD2 (6 bases). The germline V gene has CDR1 SNHLY and CDR2 FYNNEI. This CDR3 has 14 amino acids. V lost 6 bases and J lost 5, with 16 bases in between. In DNA form, the CDR3 reads TGTGCCAGCAGACAGAGGGGTAGCGGCGAGACCCAGTACTTC. Translated, it gives CASRQRGSGETQYF.

CDR3 sequence (DNA): TGTGCCAGCAGTTTGTGGGAGAGGGCTTTCTTT. As protein: CASSLWERAFF. The chain employs TRBV28 and TRBJ1-1, with unresolved D. This CDR3 is 11 amino acids long. Germline loops: CDR1 MDHEN, CDR2 SYDVKM. V was trimmed by 3 bases and J by 11 bases, leaving 10 bases between them.

This clone turned up a few times. This rearrangement joins TRBV30 to TRBJ2-4; TRBD1 matches at 10 bases. CDR1 is GTSNPN and CDR2 is SVGIG in the germline V gene (reference sequence). The CDR3 contains 16 residues. V gave up 2 bases and J gave up 9 bases; unmatched junction bases: 13. CDR3 nucleotides: TGTGCCTGGAGTCCTGCGGGGACAGGGGTAACGGCCATTCAGTACTTC. It yields the protein CAWSPAGTGVTAIQYF.

The chain combines TRBV10-3 with TRBJ2-7, with 7 bases matching TRBD2. CDR3 size: 15 residues. Germline V gene data show CDR1 as ENHRY and CDR2 as SYGVKD. The junction had 10 bases not matched to a gene; V was cut back by 3 bases and J by 5 bases. CDR3 bases: TGTGCCATCAGTGACCAAGCGGGAAGTCACCACGAGCAGTACTTC. Amino acid sequence: CAISDQAGSHHEQYF.

This clone was recorded only once. The chain employs TRBV19 and TRBJ1-5; D is possibly TRBD1 (6 bases). Germline-derived CDR1 and CDR2 are LNHDA and SQIVND (reference sequence). The ends were cut back, 9 bases at V and 0 bases at J, with 15 bases in the middle. CDR3 length: 15 amino acids. The CDR3 coding sequence is TGTGCCAGCAAAACAGGGTCTAATAGCAATCAGCCCCAGCATTTT. Residues: CASKTGSNSNQPQHF.

The chain is built from TRBV18 and TRBJ1-1; 8 bases match TRBD1. The CDR3 is 15 amino acids. The V and J ends lost 3 bases and 4 bases, in that order; junction bases with no gene match: 7. CDR1 KGHSH and CDR2 LQKENI come from the germline V gene. As DNA, the CDR3 is TGTGCCAGCTCACCGGTCGACAGGGGAGTCACTGAAGCTTTCTTT. Protein product: CASSPVDRGVTEAFF.

This clone showed up just a few times. This chain joins TRBV4-2 and TRBJ2-7; possible D gene TRBD2, 6 bases. From germline, CDR1 is LGHNA and CDR2 YNFKEQ. This CDR3 comprises 15 residues. The V gene lost 4 bases and the J gene lost 1 base, with 14 bases spanning the gap. This CDR3 reads CASSPPGLTSYEQYF. CDR3 nucleotide sequence: TGTGCCAGCAGCCCACCGGGACTCACTTCCTACGAGCAGTACTTC.

In its sample, this clone was seen a few times. This sequence joins TRBV19 and TRBJ2-5; TRBD1 agrees at 8 bases. CDR1 is LNHDA and CDR2 is SQIVND in the germline V gene (reference sequence). The V segment lost 4 bases and the J segment 3 bases; nucleotides outside the gene matches: 10. This CDR3 spans 16 amino acids. CDR3 residues: CASSKPGQVLEETQYF. CDR3 sequence (DNA): TGTGCCAGTAGTAAACCGGGACAGGTGCTGGAAGAGACCCAGTACTTC.